This T cell receptor (beta chain) was sequenced in a study of neurological immune-mediated disorders. Study-level findings and limits: None of the CDR3 amino acid sequences of expanded clones were shared across subjects, and this suggested private repertoires in all groups.

V was trimmed by 0 bases and J by 6 bases, leaving 12 bases between them. The CDR3 has 15 residues. From germline, CDR1 is LGHNA and CDR2 YNFKEQ. This clonotype was detected ten times or more. The antigen is unknown. 5'RACE employing 10-nucleotide random UMIs yielded the cDNA. TCRdb reprocessed the 5' RACE reads via MiXCR and lists one record per CDR3 protein. Counted here are about 79,000 distinct CDR3 sequences, 13% to 15% occurring once; the ten biggest clones make up 6.8%. Sequencing was done on a sample of PBMCs. J is TRBJ2-1 and V is TRBV4-2, with D possibly called TRBD1 or TRBD2 (6 bases each). This clonotype originated in a woman aged 45-65 years in good health. In DNA, the CDR3 is TGTGCCAGCAGCCAAGAGGGTGGGGGGCGCAATGAGCAGTTCTTC. This gives the protein CASSQEGGGRNEQFF.